This paragraph reports one T cell receptor (beta chain). Produced via immunoSEQ multiplex PCR; TCRdb's table is partial and in-frame only. The repertoire has fewer than 50,000 clones, around 90% of them found once; the top ten carry approximately 5%. This sample stems from a study of T cell changes during pregnancy in multiple sclerosis. Germline trimming cut 0 bases from V and 8 bases from J; bases unmatched to any gene: 2. Germline values: CDR1 MGHRA, CDR2 YSYEKL. The CDR3 length is 14 residues. This receptor was identified in a female donor with multiple sclerosis, enrolled in a pregnancy study. The J gene is TRBJ2-1, the V gene TRBV4-1, with 9 positions matching TRBD2. The sequencing here drew on CD8+ T cells from peripheral blood mononuclear cells, taken in the third trimester of pregnancy. The CDR3 reads CASSQDLAGYEQFF. CDR3 in DNA: TGCGCCAGCAGCCAAGATCTAGCGGGGTATGAGCAGTTCTTC.